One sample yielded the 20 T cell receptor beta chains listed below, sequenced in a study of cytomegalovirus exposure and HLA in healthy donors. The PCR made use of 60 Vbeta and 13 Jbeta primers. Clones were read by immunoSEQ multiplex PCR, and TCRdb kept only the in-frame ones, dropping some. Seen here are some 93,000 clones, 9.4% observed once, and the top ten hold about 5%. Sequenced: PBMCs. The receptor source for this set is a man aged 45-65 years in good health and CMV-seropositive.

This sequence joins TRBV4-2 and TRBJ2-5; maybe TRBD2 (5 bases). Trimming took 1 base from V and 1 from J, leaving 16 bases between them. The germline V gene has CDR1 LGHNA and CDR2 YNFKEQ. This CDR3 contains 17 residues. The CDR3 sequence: CASSQASEGNRQETQYF. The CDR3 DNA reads TGTGCCAGCAGCCAAGCTTCAGAGGGAAACCGCCAAGAGACCCAGTACTTC.

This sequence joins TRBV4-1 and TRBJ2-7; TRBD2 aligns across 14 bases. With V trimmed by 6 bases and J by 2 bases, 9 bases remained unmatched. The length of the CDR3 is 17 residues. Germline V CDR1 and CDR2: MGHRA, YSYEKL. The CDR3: CASSVGLAGGSPYEQYF. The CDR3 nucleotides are TGCGCCAGCAGTGTCGGACTAGCGGGAGGATCCCCCTACGAGCAGTACTTC.

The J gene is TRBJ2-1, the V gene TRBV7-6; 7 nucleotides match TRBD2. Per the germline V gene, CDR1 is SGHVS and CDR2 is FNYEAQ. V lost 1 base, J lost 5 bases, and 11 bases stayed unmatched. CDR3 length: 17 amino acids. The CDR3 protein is CASSLDSPGLLNNEQFF. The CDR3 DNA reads TGTGCCAGCAGCTTAGATTCACCGGGACTACTTAACAATGAGCAGTTCTTC.

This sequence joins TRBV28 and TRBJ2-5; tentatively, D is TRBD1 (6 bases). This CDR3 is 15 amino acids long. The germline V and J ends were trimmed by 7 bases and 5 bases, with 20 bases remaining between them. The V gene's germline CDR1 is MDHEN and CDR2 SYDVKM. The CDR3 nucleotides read TGTGCCAGCACCCTAGTGGGGGCCCGCGGGGAGACCCAGTACTTC. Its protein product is CASTLVGARGETQYF.

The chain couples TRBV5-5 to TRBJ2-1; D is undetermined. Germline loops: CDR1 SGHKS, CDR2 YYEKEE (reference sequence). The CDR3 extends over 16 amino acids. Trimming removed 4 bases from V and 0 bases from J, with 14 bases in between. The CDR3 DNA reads TGTGCCAGCAGCATAGGAGTGTTAAGCTCCTACAATGAGCAGTTCTTC. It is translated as CASSIGVLSSYNEQFF.

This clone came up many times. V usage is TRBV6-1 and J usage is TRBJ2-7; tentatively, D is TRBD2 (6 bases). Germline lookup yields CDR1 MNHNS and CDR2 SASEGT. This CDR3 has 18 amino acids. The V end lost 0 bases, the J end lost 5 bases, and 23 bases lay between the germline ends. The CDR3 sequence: CASSEALTTGLQRDEQYF. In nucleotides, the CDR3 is TGTGCCAGCAGTGAAGCTCTTACCACGGGACTCCAAAGGGACGAGCAGTACTTC.

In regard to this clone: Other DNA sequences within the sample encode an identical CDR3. The CDR3 sequence is CASSPGGSSYNSPLHF. For the CDR3, the DNA is TGTGCCAGCAGCCCTGGGGGGAGCTCCTATAATTCACCCCTCCACTTT. The chain joins TRBV5-4 to TRBJ1-6, with TRBD1 as a possible D gene (5 bases). V dropped 4 bases and J dropped 0 bases, with 11 bases sitting between them. The V gene's germline CDR1 is SGHNT and CDR2 YYREEE (reference sequence). The CDR3 runs 16 residues.

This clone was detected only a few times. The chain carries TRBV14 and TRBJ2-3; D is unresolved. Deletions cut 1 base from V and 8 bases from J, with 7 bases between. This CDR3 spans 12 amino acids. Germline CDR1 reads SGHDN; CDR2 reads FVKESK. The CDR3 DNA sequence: TGTGCCAGCAGCCAAGCCTACCTTACGCAGTATTTT. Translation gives CASSQAYLTQYF.

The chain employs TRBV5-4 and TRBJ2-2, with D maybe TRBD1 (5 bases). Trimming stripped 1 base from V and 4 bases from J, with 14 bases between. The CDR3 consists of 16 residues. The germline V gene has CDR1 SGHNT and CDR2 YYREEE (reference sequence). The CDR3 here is CASSLWGSRITGELFF. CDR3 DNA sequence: TGTGCCAGCAGCTTGTGGGGCAGTCGAATCACCGGGGAGCTGTTTTTT.

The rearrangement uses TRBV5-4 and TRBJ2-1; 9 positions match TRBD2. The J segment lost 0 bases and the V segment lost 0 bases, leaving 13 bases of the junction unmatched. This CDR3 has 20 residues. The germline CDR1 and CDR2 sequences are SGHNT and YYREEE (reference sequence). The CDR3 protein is CASSLGYLGLAPNSYNEQFF. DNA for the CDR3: TGTGCCAGCAGCTTGGGGTACCTAGGACTAGCGCCAAACTCCTACAATGAGCAGTTCTTC.

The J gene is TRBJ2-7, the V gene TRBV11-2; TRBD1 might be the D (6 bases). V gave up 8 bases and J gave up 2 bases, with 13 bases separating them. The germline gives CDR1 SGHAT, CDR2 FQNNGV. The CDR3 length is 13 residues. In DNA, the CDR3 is TGTGCCAGCGCTATACAGGGAGCCTACGAGCAGTACTTC. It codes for CASAIQGAYEQYF.

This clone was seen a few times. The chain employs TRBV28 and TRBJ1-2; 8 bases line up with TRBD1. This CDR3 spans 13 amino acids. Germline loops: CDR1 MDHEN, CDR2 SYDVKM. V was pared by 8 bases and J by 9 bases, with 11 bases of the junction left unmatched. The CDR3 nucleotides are TGTGCCAGCCTGTCGCAGGGGGCAGGAAGCTACACCTTC. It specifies CASLSQGAGSYTF.

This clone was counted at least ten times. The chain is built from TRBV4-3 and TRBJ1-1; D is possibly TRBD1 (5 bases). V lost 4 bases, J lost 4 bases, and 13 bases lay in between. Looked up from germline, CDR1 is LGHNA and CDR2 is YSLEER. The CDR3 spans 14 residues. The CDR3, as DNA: TGCGCCAGCAGCCCCTGGGCGGGGGGCACTGAAGCTTTCTTT. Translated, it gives CASSPWAGGTEAFF.

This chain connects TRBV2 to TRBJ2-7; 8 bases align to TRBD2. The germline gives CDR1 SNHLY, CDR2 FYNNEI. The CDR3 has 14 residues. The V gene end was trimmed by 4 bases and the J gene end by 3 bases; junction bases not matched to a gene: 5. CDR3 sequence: CASSGGLEVYEQYF. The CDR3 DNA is TGTGCCAGCAGTGGGGGACTAGAGGTCTACGAGCAGTACTTC.

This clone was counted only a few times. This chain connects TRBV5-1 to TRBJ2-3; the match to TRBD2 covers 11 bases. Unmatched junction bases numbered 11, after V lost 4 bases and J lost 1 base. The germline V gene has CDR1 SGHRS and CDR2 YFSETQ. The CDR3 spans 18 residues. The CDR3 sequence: CASSHTSGRGLGTDTQYF. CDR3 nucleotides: TGCGCCAGCAGCCACACTAGCGGGAGAGGGTTGGGCACAGATACGCAGTATTTT.

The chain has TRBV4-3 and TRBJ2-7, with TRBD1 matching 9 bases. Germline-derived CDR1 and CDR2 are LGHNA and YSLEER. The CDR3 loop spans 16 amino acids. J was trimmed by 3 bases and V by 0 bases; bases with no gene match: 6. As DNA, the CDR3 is TGCGCCAGCAGCCAAGATAAGACAGGGGGATTCTACGAGCAGTACTTC. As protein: CASSQDKTGGFYEQYF.

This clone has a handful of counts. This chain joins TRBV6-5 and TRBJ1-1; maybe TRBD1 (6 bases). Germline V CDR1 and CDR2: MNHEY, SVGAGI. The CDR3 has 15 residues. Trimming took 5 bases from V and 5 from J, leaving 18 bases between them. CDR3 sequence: CASSARGGVGTEAFF. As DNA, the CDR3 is TGTGCCAGCAGTGCTAGGGGGGGAGTAGGAACTGAAGCTTTCTTT.

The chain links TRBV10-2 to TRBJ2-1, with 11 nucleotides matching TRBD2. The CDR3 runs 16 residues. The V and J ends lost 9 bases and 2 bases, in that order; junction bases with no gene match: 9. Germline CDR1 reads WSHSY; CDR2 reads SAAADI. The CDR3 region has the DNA TGCGCCAGTAGAACGGGACTAGCGGCGACCTACAATGAGCAGTTCTTC. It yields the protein CASRTGLAATYNEQFF.

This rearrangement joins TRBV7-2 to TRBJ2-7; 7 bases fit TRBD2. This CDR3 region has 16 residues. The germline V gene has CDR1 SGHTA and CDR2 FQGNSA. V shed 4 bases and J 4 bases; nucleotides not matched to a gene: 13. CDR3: CASSSSKASGSYEQYF. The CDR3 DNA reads TGTGCCAGCAGCTCGTCTAAGGCTAGCGGAAGTTACGAGCAGTACTTC. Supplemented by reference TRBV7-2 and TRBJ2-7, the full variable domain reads GAGVSQSPSNKVTEKGKDVELRCDPISGHTALYWYRQSLGQGLEFLIYFQGNSAPDKSGLPSDRFSAERTGGSVSTLTIQRTQQEDSAVYLCASSSSKASGSYEQYFGPGTRLTVT.

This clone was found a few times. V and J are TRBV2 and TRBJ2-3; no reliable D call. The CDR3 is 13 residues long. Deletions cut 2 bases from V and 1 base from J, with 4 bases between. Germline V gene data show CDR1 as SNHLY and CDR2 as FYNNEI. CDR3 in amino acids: CASSEFGTDTQYF. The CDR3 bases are TGTGCCAGCAGTGAATTCGGCACAGATACGCAGTATTTT.